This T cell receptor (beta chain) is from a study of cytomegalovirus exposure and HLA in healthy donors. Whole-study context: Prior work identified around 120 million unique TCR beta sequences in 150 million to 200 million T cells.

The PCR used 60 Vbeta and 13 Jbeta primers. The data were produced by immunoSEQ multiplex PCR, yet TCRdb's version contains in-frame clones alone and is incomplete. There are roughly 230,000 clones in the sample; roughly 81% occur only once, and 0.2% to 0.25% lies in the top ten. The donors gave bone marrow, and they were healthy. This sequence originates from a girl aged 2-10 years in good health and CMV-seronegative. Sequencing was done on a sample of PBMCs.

The CDR3 protein is CAISDRDNEKLFF. DNA for the CDR3: TGTGCCATCAGTGACAGGGATAATGAAAAACTGTTTTTT. The chain joins TRBV10-3 to TRBJ1-4; tentative D call: TRBD1 (5 bases). This CDR3 spans 13 amino acids. The germline gives CDR1 ENHRY, CDR2 SYGVKD. Trimming pared 3 bases from V and 4 bases from J, leaving 6 bases between.